This is a list of T cell receptor beta chains from one sample in a study of blood T cell repertoires in COVID-19. Assay: immunoSEQ multiplex PCR; the TCRdb copy retains only in-frame clones and omits some. The sample lists about 68,000 clones; roughly nine tenths were seen once. Material for sequencing was peripheral blood. Receptors originate from a man aged 45-65 years with active COVID-19. CDR3s include the opening cysteine and the closing phenylalanine or tryptophan. The D gene is left open where the match is weak. Clone size is not always given. Where it is, it says once, few, many or a class for expanded clones.

CASSSDLTGGVYGYTF TGTGCCAGCAGTTCCGACCTGACAGGGGGCGTCTATGGCTACACCTTC TRBD1 NA TRBJ1-2 TRBV6-2/TRBV6-3
CASTGGPFDFEAFF TGCGCCAGCACAGGGGGTCCCTTCGACTTTGAAGCTTTCTTT TRBD1 NA TRBJ1-1 TRBV5-1
CASSQSSYGYTF TGTGCCAGCAGCCAATCGAGCTATGGCTACACCTTC NA NA TRBJ1-2 TRBV6-6
CSVSGGSGANVLTF TGCAGCGTCTCAGGGGGCAGTGGGGCCAACGTCCTGACTTTC TRBD1 NA TRBJ2-6 TRBV29-1
CSVGRGQETQYF TGCAGCGTGGGGCGGGGTCAAGAGACCCAGTACTTC NA NA TRBJ2-5 TRBV29-1
CASSKEGVHEQYF TGTGCCAGCAGCAAAGAAGGGGTCCACGAGCAGTACTTC NA NA TRBJ2-7 TRBV21-1
CASSQYRQNGHSPLHF TGTGCCAGCAGCCAATACAGGCAGAATGGGCATTCACCCCTCCACTTT NA NA TRBJ1-6 TRBV14
CASSLDRPYNQPQHF TGTGCCAGCAGTTTGGACAGACCGTACAATCAGCCCCAGCATTTT NA NA TRBJ1-5 TRBV6-5
CASSFQQGGVTGELFF TGTGCCAGCAGCTTCCAACAGGGGGGGGTCACCGGGGAGCTGTTTTTT NA NA TRBJ2-2 TRBV11-3
CASSFSQDPFF TGTGCCAGCAGTTTCTCGCAGGATCCTTTCTTT NA NA TRBJ1-1 TRBV12-3/TRBV12-4
CASSLVSAGSFHSYNEQFF TGTGCCAGCAGCTTAGTGTCAGCGGGGTCCTTCCACTCCTACAATGAGCAGTTCTTC TRBD2 NA TRBJ2-1 TRBV7-2
CASSPTTGGTDTQYF TGTGCCAGCAGCCCGACGACAGGGGGGACAGATACGCAGTATTTT TRBD1 NA TRBJ2-3 TRBV7-3
CASSRITGASDTQYF TGTGCCAGCAGTAGGATAACAGGGGCCTCAGATACGCAGTATTTT TRBD1 NA TRBJ2-3 TRBV2
CASSSGGGYNEQFF TGTGCCAGCAGTAGTGGGGGCGGGTACAATGAGCAGTTCTTC NA NA TRBJ2-1 TRBV6-2/TRBV6-3
CASSWTSGGTDTQYF TGTGCCAGCAGCTGGACTAGCGGGGGTACAGATACGCAGTATTTT TRBD2 NA TRBJ2-3 TRBV11-2
CASSLGLAGFDEQFF TGTGCCAGCAGTTTGGGTCTAGCGGGGTTCGATGAGCAGTTCTTC TRBD2 NA TRBJ2-1 TRBV28
CASRWFPAREGHEQFF TGCGCCAGCAGGTGGTTTCCGGCCAGGGAAGGTCATGAGCAGTTCTTC NA NA TRBJ2-1 TRBV5-1
CASSGSQLAGYAKNIQYF TGTGCCAGCAGCGGTTCGCAACTAGCGGGGTATGCCAAAAACATTCAGTACTTC TRBD2 NA TRBJ2-4 TRBV9
CASSLGSRQGASPLHF TGCGCCAGCAGCTTGGGATCTAGACAGGGCGCATCACCCCTCCACTTT TRBD1 NA TRBJ1-6 TRBV5-1
CASSLVAGDPLLFF TGTGCCAGCAGCTTAGTGGCGGGGGACCCCCTTTTGTTTTTT TRBD2 NA TRBJ2-3 TRBV7-8
CASSLFMNTEAFF TGTGCCAGCAGCCTTTTTATGAACACTGAAGCTTTCTTT NA once TRBJ1-1 TRBV7-2
CASNGTGTDTQYF TGTGCCAGCAACGGGACAGGGACAGATACGCAGTATTTT NA NA TRBJ2-3 TRBV21-1
CASSYSIQGAHTEAFF TGTGCCAGCAGTTACTCGATACAGGGGGCGCACACTGAAGCTTTCTTT TRBD1 NA TRBJ1-1 TRBV6-5
CASSLTAPYF TGTGCCAGCAGCTTGACAGCTCCATACTTC NA NA TRBJ2-7 TRBV5-8
CASSTQQGSLQYF TGTGCCAGCAGTACCCAGCAGGGTTCACTTCAGTACTTC NA NA TRBJ2-4 TRBV12-3/TRBV12-4
CASSPRDRVRTEAFF TGTGCCAGTAGTCCCCGGGACAGGGTACGGACTGAAGCTTTCTTT TRBD1 NA TRBJ1-1 TRBV19
CASSRGQGVYNEQFF TGTGCCAGCAGCCGGGGACAGGGGGTTTACAATGAGCAGTTCTTC TRBD1 NA TRBJ2-1 TRBV11-1
CASSLVGGIYGYTF TGTGCCAGCAGCTTAGTGGGGGGGATCTATGGCTACACCTTC NA NA TRBJ1-2 TRBV7-9
CASSTAGSGNTIYF TGTGCCAGTAGTACCGCGGGCTCTGGAAACACCATATATTTT NA once TRBJ1-3 TRBV6-6
CATALGGIDTQYF TGTGCCACCGCTCTCGGGGGAATCGATACGCAGTATTTT NA NA TRBJ2-3 TRBV27
CASSLDWTGSYEQYF TGTGCCAGCAGCTTAGACTGGACAGGGTCCTACGAGCAGTACTTC TRBD1 NA TRBJ2-7 TRBV7-2